The 18 T cell receptor beta chains below were found in one sample sequenced in a study of T cells in Graves' hyperthyroidism and ophthalmopathy. Amplified regions were TCR beta CDR3 sequences from RNA transcripts. HTBI primers were employed in a first-round RT-PCR of the TCR CDR3. A single record per CDR3 protein comes from TCRdb applying MiXCR to the multiplex PCR reads. The sample holds 350,000 to 400,000 distinct CDR3 sequences, roughly 14% seen once. Sequencing used blood. The receptors originated from a woman aged 55-75 years with Graves' hyperthyroidism.

J is TRBJ2-7 and V is TRBV25-1; unclear D gene. This CDR3 has 14 residues. CDR1 and CDR2 (germline): MGHDK, SYGVNS. V lost 6 bases to trimming and J lost 3 bases, with 15 bases between them. The CDR3 DNA is TGTGCCAGCAGCCCAGATGACGGAAACTACGAGCAGTACTTC. Amino acids: CASSPDDGNYEQYF.

The chain is built from TRBV5-1 and TRBJ2-1; TRBD2 matches 12 bases. There are 15 residues in the CDR3. Trimming cost V 0 bases and J 9 bases; bases outside gene matches: 4. Germline CDR1 SGHRS, CDR2 YFSETQ. The CDR3 DNA is TGCGCCAGCAGCTTGGGACTAGCGGGAGACGGTGAGCAGTTCTTC. Translated, it gives CASSLGLAGDGEQFF.

This sequence joins TRBV13 and TRBJ2-5; 10 bases agree with TRBD2. The germline CDR1 and CDR2 sequences are PRHDT and FYEKMQ (reference sequence). CDR3 length equals 17 residues. V was pared by 8 bases and J by 5 bases, with 17 bases of the junction left unmatched. CDR3: CASRRLAGVGVEETQYF. CDR3 DNA sequence: TGTGCCAGCCGTAGGCTAGCGGGAGTAGGGGTGGAGGAGACCCAGTACTTC. The entire variable domain, with the rest obtained from reference TRBV13 and TRBJ2-5, is as follows: AAGVIQSPRHLIKEKRETATLKCYPIPRHDTVYWYQQGPGQDPQFLISFYEKMQSDKGSIPDRFSAQQFSDYHSELNMSSLELGDSALYFCASRRLAGVGVEETQYFGPGTRLLVL.

Ten or more counts support this clonotype. This rearrangement joins TRBV7-9 to TRBJ2-3; D remains unclear. Germline lookup yields CDR1 SEHNR and CDR2 FQNEAQ (reference sequence). V lost 6 bases and J 4 bases, leaving 17 bases between the germline ends. The CDR3 has 15 amino acids. CDR3 DNA sequence: TGTGCCAGCAGTCCAACGACTGGTCCCGCAGATACGCAGTATTTT. This sequence encodes CASSPTTGPADTQYF. Variable domain in full (rest from reference TRBV7-9 and TRBJ2-3): DTGVSQNPRHKITKRGQNVTFRCDPISEHNRLYWYRQTLGQGPEFLTYFQNEAQLEKSRLLSDRFSAERPKGSFSTLEIQRTEQGDSAMYLCASSPTTGPADTQYFGPGTRLTVL.

This clonotype was seen many times. The J gene is TRBJ2-7, the V gene TRBV6-5; D possibly corresponds to TRBD2 (6 bases). This CDR3 is built from 15 residues. Germline loops: CDR1 MNHEY, CDR2 SVGAGI. V lost 2 bases, J lost 3 bases, and 14 bases lay in between. CDR3 residues: CASSYGASVYYEQYF. In DNA form, the CDR3 reads TGTGCCAGCAGTTACGGGGCTAGCGTCTACTACGAGCAGTACTTC.

This clonotype was detected ten times or more. V usage is TRBV11-3 and J usage is TRBJ2-7; TRBD2 aligns across 7 bases. CDR3 length: 15 amino acids. After removal of 1 base from V and 2 bases from J, the junction contained 5 bases not matched to a gene. In germline, CDR1 is SGHNT, CDR2 YENEEA. CDR3 in DNA: TGTGCCAGCAGCTTAGCCGGAGGACTAGCCTACGAGCAGTACTTC. It translates to CASSLAGGLAYEQYF.

The table lists this clonotype with many counts. The chain recombines TRBV12-3 or TRBV12-4 with TRBJ2-2; TRBD1 matches 9 bases. The V segment lost 6 bases and the J segment 4 bases; nucleotides outside the gene matches: 6. The CDR3 covers 15 residues. CDR3 sequence reads: CASSRQGVGTGELFF. In nucleotides, the CDR3 is TGTGCCAGCAGCAGACAGGGGGTCGGCACCGGGGAGCTGTTTTTT.

This clonotype has ten or more counts. The rearrangement links TRBV12-5 to TRBJ2-5; D is unclear. The CDR3 has 14 residues. CDR1 is LGHNT, CDR2 FRNRAP, per germline. Trimming left V 5 bases short and J 1 base short, with 11 bases between. The chain's CDR3 is CASGPATIQETQYF. CDR3 DNA: TGTGCTAGTGGTCCCGCGACCATCCAAGAGACCCAGTACTTC.

This clonotype was recorded many times. The V gene is TRBV5-4, the J gene TRBJ2-3; TRBD2 agrees at 8 bases. V lost 4 bases to trimming and J lost 3 bases; unmatched junction nucleotides: 7. The CDR3 consists of 15 residues. Germline V gene lookup returns CDR1 SGHNT and CDR2 YYREEE (reference sequence). The CDR3 loop reads CASSGGPGGTDTQYF. CDR3 in DNA: TGTGCCAGCAGCGGCGGACCGGGAGGGACAGATACGCAGTATTTT.

Many counts were recorded for this clonotype. V usage is TRBV6-1 and J usage is TRBJ2-3, with D possibly TRBD2 on 5 matching bases. Between the trimmed V and J ends, which lost 5 bases and 2 bases, there was a span of 17 bases. Germline V CDR1 and CDR2: MNHNS, SASEGT. This CDR3 has 16 residues. CDR3 in DNA: TGTGCCAGCAGTTATACGTATAGGACTTACACAGATACGCAGTATTTT. Translated: CASSYTYRTYTDTQYF.

This clonotype was seen a few times. The rearrangement joins TRBV7-9 to TRBJ1-3, with 9 bases lining up with TRBD1. In germline, CDR1 is SEHNR, CDR2 FQNEAQ (reference sequence). This CDR3 spans 16 amino acids. The V gene end was trimmed by 1 base and the J gene end by 3 bases; junction bases not matched to a gene: 4. The CDR3 DNA is TGTGCCAGCAGCTTAGTGGACAGGGGAAATGGAAACACCATATATTTT. Amino acid sequence: CASSLVDRGNGNTIYF.

This clonotype was detected ten times or more. This chain joins TRBV15 and TRBJ2-5; 9 bases line up with TRBD2. Germline loops: CDR1 LNHNV, CDR2 YYDKDF (reference sequence). CDR3 length equals 16 residues. V shed 0 bases and J 5 bases; nucleotides not matched to a gene: 7. The CDR3 coding sequence is TGTGCCACCAGCAGAGACGCCAGCGGGAGGTTGGAGACCCAGTACTTC. Its translation: CATSRDASGRLETQYF. Together with reference TRBV15 and TRBJ2-5, the CDR3 gives the full variable domain: DAMVIQNPRYQVTQFGKPVTLSCSQTLNHNVMYWYQQKSSQAPKLLFHYYDKDFNNEADTPDNFQSRRPNTSFCFLDIRSPGLGDTAMYLCATSRDASGRLETQYFGPGTRLLVL.

This clonotype was recorded at least ten times. This chain joins TRBV10-3 and TRBJ2-5; D remains unclear. The CDR3 loop spans 11 amino acids. Per the germline V gene, CDR1 is ENHRY and CDR2 is SYGVKD. V gave up 11 bases and J gave up 11 bases, with 18 bases separating them. The CDR3 spells CAVADRRAQYF. Here the CDR3 DNA reads TGTGCCGTAGCCGACCGAAGAGCGCAGTACTTC.

The chain uses TRBV11-2 and TRBJ2-7; 8 bases line up with TRBD1. The J segment lost 4 bases and the V segment lost 8 bases, leaving 13 bases of the junction unmatched. Germline lookup yields CDR1 SGHAT and CDR2 FQNNGV. The CDR3 contains 15 residues. This chain's CDR3 is CASGTRATGVYEQYF. The CDR3 DNA reads as TGTGCCAGCGGAACCCGTGCGACAGGGGTGTACGAGCAGTACTTC.

This clonotype was found many times. The V call is TRBV6-1, the J call TRBJ1-2, with TRBD1 matching over 8 bases. CDR1 is MNHNS, CDR2 SASEGT, per germline. Losses at the gene ends were 5 bases for V and 4 bases for J; bases not matched to a gene: 9. The CDR3 totals 15 residues. The CDR3 loop reads CASSSPGQGAYGYTF. The CDR3 coding sequence is TGTGCCAGCAGTTCACCTGGACAGGGAGCCTATGGCTACACCTTC.

The rearrangement joins TRBV28 to TRBJ2-3; TRBD2 matches 10 bases. The CDR3 is 17 amino acids. The V gene end was trimmed by 6 bases and the J gene end by 4 bases; junction bases not matched to a gene: 13. The germline V gene has CDR1 MDHEN and CDR2 SYDVKM. Written as DNA, the CDR3 is TGTGCCAGCAGCCCCGGGTCTAGCGGGAGTGGGTCAGATACGCAGTATTTT. It specifies CASSPGSSGSGSDTQYF.

This clonotype appeared many times. This rearrangement joins TRBV5-1 to TRBJ2-1, with TRBD2 identical over 10 bases. Germline CDR1 reads SGHRS; CDR2 reads YFSETQ. This CDR3 is 16 amino acids long. The V segment lost 3 bases and the J segment 4 bases; nucleotides outside the gene matches: 7. As DNA, the CDR3 is TGCGCCAGCAGCTCCCGTCTAGCGGGAGCGTACAATGAGCAGTTCTTC. The encoded protein is CASSSRLAGAYNEQFF.

This clonotype was recorded many times. The chain employs TRBV30 and TRBJ1-5; D not certain. The ends were cut back, 5 bases at V and 0 bases at J, with 11 bases in the middle. Germline-derived CDR1 and CDR2 are GTSNPN and SVGIG (reference sequence). The CDR3 sequence is 14 residues long. This CDR3 is CAWGKTNSNQPQHF. In nucleotides, the CDR3 is TGTGCCTGGGGGAAAACCAATAGCAATCAGCCCCAGCATTTT.